These T cell receptor beta chains were read from a single sample in a study of CD4 T cells in relation to SARS-CoV-2 and coronaviruses. Profiling relied on immunoSEQ multiplex PCR, and the TCRdb table lists in-frame clones only, not all of them. The table has some 28,000 clones, just under 75% seen once. What these receptors recognize is not known. The sample comprised CD4+ T cells from PBMCs, cultured in vitro. The receptors originated from a human donor in good health. Each CDR3 is given with its conserved first and last residue. The D gene is left open where the match is weak. Some rows mark clone size as missing; the rest say once, few, many or name a class of expanded clone.

DNA	CDR3	size	J	D	V
TGTGCCAGCAGCGGACAGGGGAGGTCGGCCGGGGAGCTGTTTTTT	CASSGQGRSAGELFF	NA	TRBJ2-2	TRBD1	TRBV7-9
TGTGCCAGCAGTTACAGGGGTAGGGATTCACCCCTCCACTTT	CASSYRGRDSPLHF	few	TRBJ1-6	NA	TRBV6-5
TGTGCCAGCAGCTCCGGGACTTTCGGTCTCGAGCAGTACTTC	CASSSGTFGLEQYF	NA	TRBJ2-7	NA	TRBV7-3
TGTGCCAGCAGCGTCCACTCAAGCTCTGGAAACACCATATATTTT	CASSVHSSSGNTIYF	NA	TRBJ1-3	NA	TRBV7-2
TGTGCCAGCAGCCAAGATGGCGGTCTGAACACTGAAGCTTTCTTT	CASSQDGGLNTEAFF	few	TRBJ1-1	NA	TRBV4-2
TGTGCCAGCAGCCAAGAAAGGGGAGCAGTGGGGAAACTGTTTTTT	CASSQERGAVGKLFF	NA	TRBJ1-4	NA	TRBV14
TGTGCCAGTAGTTCGGGACAGGATTATCAGCCCCAGCATTTT	CASSSGQDYQPQHF	NA	TRBJ1-5	TRBD1	TRBV19
TGTGCCAGCAGTTACGTCAGGGCCCAGTACTTC	CASSYVRAQYF	NA	TRBJ2-5	NA	TRBV6-5
TGTGCCAGCTCACCACCGGGCGGGGGCATGAACACTGAAGCTTTCTTT	CASSPPGGGMNTEAFF	NA	TRBJ1-1	NA	TRBV18
TGCGCCAGCAGCACCGAAGACAGGGAGGCCGGGGAGCTGTTTTTT	CASSTEDREAGELFF	few	TRBJ2-2	NA	TRBV5-1
TGTGCCAGCAGCCAAGAGGAACGGGAGGGTTGGAATGAGCAGTTCTTC	CASSQEEREGWNEQFF	few	TRBJ2-1	TRBD2	TRBV4-2
TGTGCCAGCAGCCAAGATAGCGGGGCGGACATTCAGTACTTC	CASSQDSGADIQYF	NA	TRBJ2-4	TRBD2	TRBV4-2
TGTGCCAGTAGTATAGGTGGGAATGGACAGGCGTACCAAGAGACCCAGTACTTC	CASSIGGNGQAYQETQYF	NA	TRBJ2-5	TRBD1	TRBV19
TGTGCCAGCACTGATAGGGGACGGCCGCGTTACGAGCAGTACTTC	CASTDRGRPRYEQYF	NA	TRBJ2-7	NA	TRBV28
TGTGCCAGCAGCCCCACTATAGCGGGAGGGTACAATGAGCAGTTCTTC	CASSPTIAGGYNEQFF	NA	TRBJ2-1	TRBD2	TRBV7-6
TGTGCCAGCCGGAGGGCGGGGGTCTACAATGAGCAGTTCTTC	CASRRAGVYNEQFF	once	TRBJ2-1	TRBD2	TRBV2
TGTGCCAGCAGTGCCTCGGGGGGGCGGCGGACCTACGAGCAGTACTTC	CASSASGGRRTYEQYF	NA	TRBJ2-7	TRBD2	TRBV6-2/TRBV6-3
TGTGCCAGCAGAAAGGGGGGGGGAACGTTCTTC	CASRKGGGTFF	NA	TRBJ2-1	NA	TRBV6-5
TGCGCCAGCAGCCAAGAACCGGGAACCGAGCAGTACTTC	CASSQEPGTEQYF	once	TRBJ2-7	NA	TRBV4-3
TGTGCCAGCTCCGGGACCGGGAACATTCAGTACTTC	CASSGTGNIQYF	NA	TRBJ2-4	NA	TRBV5-4
TGTGCCAGCAGCGAAAAACCCGAGCGGGGGACCTACTCCTACGAGCAGTACTTC	CASSEKPERGTYSYEQYF	NA	TRBJ2-7	TRBD2	TRBV13
TGCGCCAGCAGCTTGCTGTTTGAACAAGAGACCCAGTACTTC	CASSLLFEQETQYF	NA	TRBJ2-5	NA	TRBV5-1
TGTGCCAGTAGTATGAGGAGGGGAATGAACTCTGGGGCCAACGTCCTGACTTTC	CASSMRRGMNSGANVLTF	few	TRBJ2-6	NA	TRBV19
TGTGCCAGCAGCTTTACTAGCGGGCCAACCTACGAGCAGTACTTC	CASSFTSGPTYEQYF	NA	TRBJ2-7	TRBD2	TRBV7-2